One and the same sample provided the 3 T cell receptor beta chains below, sequenced in a study of T cell clonality in common variable immunodeficiency. Study-wide results and limits: Fewer deletions and N-nucleotide insertions were reportedly seen in common variable immunodeficiency TCR beta sequences.

These TCRs' antigens remain unknown. TCRdb's copy holds only in-frame clones and misses some; the assay was immunoSEQ multiplex PCR. The sample includes some 30,000 clones, none of them occurring once. Specimen: peripheral blood mononuclear cells. These receptors were obtained from a human donor with common variable immunodeficiency.

At least ten counts were recorded for this clone. Coverage ceases 3 residues before the CDR3 finishes, and the germline J gene fills in the end. The rearrangement joins TRBV18 to TRBJ1-1; 7 bases map to TRBD1. The CDR3 runs 12 residues. The germline gives CDR1 KGHSH, CDR2 LQKENI. CDR3 bases read: TGTGCCAGCTCACCCGACAGGGACAAA. This codes for CASSPDRDK. The entire CDR3 protein reads CASSPDRDKAFF.

Points on this clone: The read stops 3 residues short of the end of the CDR3; the missing end is completed from the germline J gene. The chain carries TRBV2 and TRBJ1-6, with unresolved D. The germline gives CDR1 SNHLY, CDR2 FYNNEI. Deletions cut 1 base from V and 7 bases from J, with 11 bases between. The CDR3 sequence is 15 residues long. The CDR3 sequence: CASSEGAPRNSPLHF. The sequenced CDR3 bases are TGTGCCAGCAGTGAAGGGGCCCCACGAAATTCACCC.

This clone showed up many times. The read stops 3 residues short of the end of the CDR3; the missing end is completed from the germline J gene. The V and J genes are TRBV30 and TRBJ1-1; D gene unclear. CDR3 length: 15 amino acids. With 5 bases removed from V and 5 bases from J, the gap between germline ends came to 21 bases. Per germline, CDR1 GTSNPN and CDR2 SVGIG (reference sequence). The CDR3 DNA, read in part, is TGTGCCTGGGCCCCTAGCTCCCGACCGGAAACTGAA. This encodes CAWAPSSRPETE. The whole CDR3 is CAWAPSSRPETEAFF.